This TCR beta chain was sequenced for a study of blood T cell repertoires in COVID-19. The overall study: The cDNA or gDNA used as material had been derived from T cells, B-cell-depleted T cells, or PBMCs.

Participants were aged roughly 18 to 90 years, lived in 20 to 30 US areas, and enrolled virtually. Cohort 3 donors counted as recovered after two negative PCRs, clearance, or resolved symptoms. Germline V CDR1 and CDR2: SEHNR, FQNEAQ (reference sequence). V lost 2 bases, J lost 4 bases, and 11 bases stayed unmatched. The CDR3 has 18 amino acids. As handled by the study authors: Estimates of nucleated cell counts were drawn from the amplification of reference gene primers. Here immunoSEQ multiplex PCR was the method, and the copy in TCRdb shows in-frame clones only, minus some. For V, J and clone size, that table is used; D and trimming come from the DNA. The top ten clones hold nearly 15% of a sample with approximately 150,000 clones, approximately 82% of them seen once.

Sequences were obtained from PBMCs or T cells enriched from blood (not recorded which). This TCR was recovered from a man aged 50 to 60 who had recovered from COVID-19. The chain combines TRBV7-9 with TRBJ1-4, with TRBD1 matching 9 bases. The CDR3 nucleotides read TGTGCCAGCAGCTTAACTTATGGCAAGACAGGGGGTAATGAAAAACTGTTTTTT. Protein sequence: CASSLTYGKTGGNEKLFF.